These 13 T cell receptor beta chains originate from one sample sequenced in a study of cytomegalovirus exposure and HLA in healthy donors. Both 60 Vbeta primers and 13 Jbeta primers went into the PCR. Here immunoSEQ multiplex PCR was the method, and the copy in TCRdb shows in-frame clones only, minus some. The sample includes roughly 140,000 clones, around 74% seen only once; the top ten take around 6.3%. Material: PBMCs. Receptors originate from a man in his fifties in good health and CMV-seropositive.

The chain uses TRBV5-6 and TRBJ2-3, with D maybe TRBD1 (5 bases). V lost 2 bases to trimming and J lost 0 bases, with 7 bases between them. Germline CDR1 SGHDT, CDR2 YYEEEE. The CDR3 extends over 14 amino acids. DNA for the CDR3: TGTGCCAGCAGCTTTGCAGGGAGCACAGATACGCAGTATTTT. Translating it yields CASSFAGSTDTQYF.

The count of this clone is one. The CDR3 protein is CSVGGARKGVAGAYEQYF. The DNA for the CDR3 is TGCAGCGTTGGTGGCGCACGTAAGGGCGTAGCGGGAGCCTACGAGCAGTACTTC. The chain employs TRBV29-1 and TRBJ2-7, with 9 bases that match TRBD2. V shed 4 bases and J 2 bases; nucleotides not matched to a gene: 18. Looked up from germline, CDR1 is SQVTM and CDR2 is ANQGSEA. The CDR3 runs to 18 residues.

This clone was seen a handful of times. This chain connects TRBV7-9 to TRBJ2-5; D is unresolved. With 1 base removed from V and 5 bases from J, the gap between germline ends came to 8 bases. This CDR3 contains 13 residues. Germline V gives CDR1 SEHNR, CDR2 FQNEAQ (reference sequence). CDR3 sequence reads: CASSLVWSETQYF. CDR3 nucleotide sequence: TGTGCCAGCAGCTTAGTATGGAGCGAGACCCAGTACTTC.

The gene calls are TRBV5-1 and TRBJ2-7, with 7 bases identical to TRBD1. The CDR3 covers 16 residues. Germline V lookup: CDR1 SGHRS, CDR2 YFSETQ. Trimming at V came to 2 bases and at J to 3 bases, leaving 11 bases not matched to a gene. CDR3 region: CASSFQGPGTDYEQYF. DNA of the CDR3: TGCGCCAGCAGCTTCCAGGGACCCGGGACAGACTACGAGCAGTACTTC.

The chain employs TRBV28 and TRBJ1-1; no definite D call. Per the germline V gene, CDR1 is MDHEN and CDR2 is SYDVKM. The CDR3 totals 14 residues. V dropped 2 bases and J dropped 7 bases, with 14 bases sitting between them. The CDR3 sequence is CASSLIQLRGEAFF. The CDR3 bases are TGTGCCAGCAGTTTAATCCAGCTCCGGGGTGAAGCTTTCTTT.

The rearrangement links TRBV28 to TRBJ2-5; no definite D call. This CDR3 has 12 amino acids. V gave up 4 bases and J gave up 11 bases, with 14 bases separating them. From germline, CDR1 is MDHEN and CDR2 SYDVKM. The CDR3 nucleotides are TGTGCCAGCAGTTCCGTATATATCGGGCAGTACTTC. Translation: CASSSVYIGQYF. The whole variable domain, filled in from reference TRBV28 and TRBJ2-5, reads DVKVTQSSRYLVKRTGEKVFLECVQDMDHENMFWYRQDPGLGLRLIYFSYDVKMKEKGDIPEGYSVSREKKERFSLILESASTNQTSMYLCASSSVYIGQYFGPGTRLLVL.

This chain links TRBV9 with TRBJ2-4; D might be TRBD2 (7 bases). CDR3 length equals 18 residues. V was pared by 0 bases and J by 0 bases, with 16 bases between. The germline CDR1 and CDR2 sequences are SGDLS and YYNGEE. The CDR3 region is CASSVEPGGALAKNIQYF. In DNA form, the CDR3 reads TGTGCCAGCAGCGTAGAACCTGGGGGGGCCCTAGCCAAAAACATTCAGTACTTC.

This clone was observed a few times. This rearrangement joins TRBV5-5 to TRBJ1-1; D gene ambiguous. The CDR3 has 13 amino acids. Germline V lookup: CDR1 SGHKS, CDR2 YYEKEE (reference sequence). V was trimmed by 4 bases and J by 9 bases, leaving 16 bases between them. The CDR3: CASSEWTGMKAFF. In DNA, the CDR3 is TGTGCCAGCAGCGAGTGGACGGGGATGAAAGCTTTCTTT.

The chain links TRBV15 to TRBJ1-2; 7 nucleotides agree with TRBD1. J was trimmed by 4 bases and V by 3 bases; bases with no gene match: 5. Per germline, CDR1 LNHNV and CDR2 YYDKDF (reference sequence). The CDR3 runs to 14 residues. CDR3 sequence: CATSRKTGSYGYTF. As DNA, the CDR3 is TGTGCCACCAGCAGGAAGACAGGGTCCTATGGCTACACCTTC.

The chain joins TRBV28 to TRBJ1-2; no clear D. This CDR3 region has 14 residues. The V end lost 6 bases, the J end lost 5 bases, and 16 bases lay between the germline ends. Germline V gives CDR1 MDHEN, CDR2 SYDVKM. DNA for the CDR3: TGTGCCAGCAGCCACATGACTGAGATATATGGCTACACCTTC. Translating gives CASSHMTEIYGYTF.

This rearrangement joins TRBV6-1 to TRBJ1-1, with a possible D match to TRBD1 (6 bases). The CDR3 has 14 amino acids. The V gene lost 11 bases and the J gene lost 2 bases, with 18 bases spanning the gap. Germline CDR1 reads MNHNS; CDR2 reads SASEGT. Written as DNA, the CDR3 is TGTGCCCACGCGCAGGGGAAGGTCAACACTGAAGCTTTCTTT. It encodes CAHAQGKVNTEAFF.

In this sample, this clone turned up a few times. V usage is TRBV10-2 and J usage is TRBJ2-1, with 12 positions matching TRBD2. Germline assignment: CDR1 WSHSY and CDR2 SAAADI. The CDR3 runs to 15 residues. Trimming took 8 bases from V and 7 from J; bases not matched to a gene: 9. The CDR3 is CASSKLAGGVNEQFF. CDR3 bases: TGCGCCAGCTCAAAACTAGCGGGAGGAGTGAATGAGCAGTTCTTC.

The chain joins TRBV5-6 to TRBJ2-7; 7 bases fit TRBD1. J was trimmed by 2 bases and V by 5 bases; bases with no gene match: 10. The CDR3 is 15 residues long. Germline V gives CDR1 SGHDT, CDR2 YYEEEE. DNA of the CDR3: TGTGCCAGCAGTGAACAGGGGCCTATTACCTACGAGCAGTACTTC. Protein: CASSEQGPITYEQYF.